This T cell receptor beta chain was observed in a study of cytomegalovirus exposure and HLA in healthy donors. Study background: Early on, a data release was issued that held 80 million to 90 million unique TCRs from HLA-typed donors.

Unrecorded immune exposure was likely among donors, who were nominally healthy when sampled. Germline CDR1 MDHEN, CDR2 SYDVKM. The ends lost 8 bases at V and 3 bases at J; junction bases unmatched: 3. The CDR3 is made up of 12 amino acids. The PCR employed 60 Vbeta primers together with 13 Jbeta primers. As handled by the study authors: Later, about 80 million unique TCR beta chains were counted in an analysis, and 10 million to 12 million of them were shared. Repertoires were generated with immunoSEQ multiplex PCR, while TCRdb's copy carries only in-frame clones and drops some. V, J and clone size are those of that table, while D and trimming were read from the DNA. Of roughly 150,000 clones in the sample, roughly 80% were seen once.

The sample comprised PBMCs. The sequence derives from a male donor in good health and CMV-seronegative. This chain uses TRBV28 with TRBJ1-1; 7 positions match TRBD1. CDR3 sequence (DNA): TGTGCCAGCCTGGACAGGTACACTGAAGCTTTCTTT. Amino acids: CASLDRYTEAFF. The full variable domain, completed using reference TRBV28 and TRBJ1-1, is DVKVTQSSRYLVKRTGEKVFLECVQDMDHENMFWYRQDPGLGLRLIYFSYDVKMKEKGDIPEGYSVSREKKERFSLILESASTNQTSMYLCASLDRYTEAFFGQGTRLTVV.